The text below deals with one TCR beta chain. This CDR3 is built from 15 residues. CDR1 and CDR2 (germline): ENHRY, SYGVKD. The ends lost 6 bases at V and 6 bases at J; junction bases unmatched: 11. The sample belongs to a study of TIL therapy for anti-PD-1-resistant metastatic lung cancer. Time point in this sample: pre-treatment sample, taken before nivolumab and TIL therapy. The immunoSEQ assay was v3. Measured with immunoSEQ multiplex PCR; TCRdb has only the in-frame clones, and not every one. The table includes 54,000 or so clones, more than 60% detected once. This rearrangement joins TRBV10-3 to TRBJ2-1; 7 bases fit TRBD1. This sequence originates from a person between 25 and 80 years old with non-small cell lung cancer. The starting material was blood, obtained at baseline. CDR3 bases: TGTGCCATCAGGGACGGGACAGCAACTATCAATGAGCAGTTCTTC. Protein sequence: CAIRDGTATINEQFF.